The 32 T cell receptor beta chains reported below all come from one sample, sequenced in a study of blood T cell repertoires in COVID-19. Sequenced by immunoSEQ multiplex PCR; TCRdb stores in-frame clones only, minus some. The profile covers around 130,000 clones, with over 85% appearing a single time and roughly 4.8% taken by the ten largest. The sequenced sample consisted of peripheral blood. Receptors originate from a man aged 60 to 69 with COVID-19, enrolled during active disease.

The J gene is TRBJ2-2, the V gene TRBV10-3; 9 bases line up with TRBD1. The CDR3 covers 16 residues. Trimming took 7 bases from V and 2 from J; bases not matched to a gene: 8. Germline V gene data show CDR1 as ENHRY and CDR2 as SYGVKD. For the CDR3, the DNA is TGTGCCATCACCCCGGGACAGGGCTTTAACACCGGGGAGCTGTTTTTT. Protein product: CAITPGQGFNTGELFF.

The chain joins TRBV12-5 to TRBJ2-7; 9 nucleotides match TRBD1. J gave up 5 bases and V 6 bases, and 8 bases lay outside the gene matches. This CDR3 has 14 residues. The germline gives CDR1 LGHNT, CDR2 FRNRAP. The DNA of the CDR3 is TGTGCTAGTGGCTTACAGGGGGCGGTCAACGAGCAGTACTTC. Residues: CASGLQGAVNEQYF.

This clone was recorded only once. The CDR3 region has the DNA TGTGCCATTGGACTAGCGGGGGGGAACACAGATACGCAGTATTTT. Amino acid sequence: CAIGLAGGNTDTQYF. This sequence joins TRBV10-3 and TRBJ2-3, with 15 bases lining up with TRBD2. V shed 9 bases and J 2 bases; nucleotides not matched to a gene: 3. Germline lookup yields CDR1 ENHRY and CDR2 SYGVKD. This CDR3 is 15 amino acids long.

V gene TRBV5-6 combines with J gene TRBJ1-1; a weak D match, TRBD1 (5 bases). The V gene lost 4 bases and the J gene lost 5 bases, with 15 bases spanning the gap. Germline V gene data show CDR1 as SGHDT and CDR2 as YYEEEE. The CDR3 has 14 amino acids. As DNA, the CDR3 is TGTGCCAGCAGCCCGGGACGGGAGAGGACTGAAGCTTTCTTT. Residues: CASSPGRERTEAFF.

The chain uses TRBV4-1 and TRBJ1-3, with D possibly matching TRBD1 (5 bases). V lost 4 bases to trimming and J lost 5 bases, with 15 bases between them. Germline loops: CDR1 MGHRA, CDR2 YSYEKL. The CDR3 is made up of 15 amino acids. The CDR3 region has the DNA TGCGCCAGCAGCCTCGACAGCCTCGAAAGAAACACCATATATTTT. Protein product: CASSLDSLERNTIYF.

This sequence joins TRBV28 and TRBJ2-3; 8 bases are a match to TRBD2. Unmatched junction bases numbered 12, after V lost 3 bases and J lost 4 bases. This CDR3 is built from 17 residues. Germline V gives CDR1 MDHEN, CDR2 SYDVKM. The CDR3 bases are TGTGCCAGCAGTTTGATATCGGGAGGGCAAGAGGCAGATACGCAGTATTTT. Protein product: CASSLISGGQEADTQYF.

This clone came up a few times. The rearrangement joins TRBV7-9 to TRBJ1-1; D perhaps matches TRBD1 (5 bases). Germline CDR1 and CDR2: SEHNR and FQNEAQ (reference sequence). Trimming cost V 3 bases and J 5 bases, with 16 bases left between them. This CDR3 region has 15 residues. The CDR3 protein is CASSFNPGLGTEAFF. CDR3 nucleotide sequence: TGTGCCAGCAGCTTTAATCCGGGACTCGGGACTGAAGCTTTCTTT. The full variable domain, rest sourced from reference TRBV7-9 and TRBJ1-1, is DTGVSQNPRHKITKRGQNVTFRCDPISEHNRLYWYRQTLGQGPEFLTYFQNEAQLEKSRLLSDRFSAERPKGSFSTLEIQRTEQGDSAMYLCASSFNPGLGTEAFFGQGTRLTVV.

The chain couples TRBV15 to TRBJ2-2, with 12 bases that match TRBD2. V gave up 1 base and J gave up 4 bases; unmatched junction bases: 7. Germline CDR1 and CDR2: LNHNV and YYDKDF (reference sequence). The CDR3 runs 18 residues. The CDR3 here is CATSRGRLAGDLTGELFF. In nucleotides, the CDR3 is TGTGCCACCAGCAGAGGGAGACTAGCGGGAGACCTCACCGGGGAGCTGTTTTTT.

The CDR3 coding sequence is TGCGCCAGCAGCGCACAGGGGGCCGGGACTGAAGCTTTCTTT. Protein product: CASSAQGAGTEAFF. This chain uses TRBV5-1 with TRBJ1-1, with 9 nucleotides matching TRBD1. The junction had 6 bases not matched to a gene; V was cut back by 4 bases and J by 5 bases. CDR3 length: 14 residues. In germline, CDR1 is SGHRS, CDR2 YFSETQ.

The chain combines TRBV6-5 with TRBJ1-5; a weak D match, TRBD1 (5 bases). Per germline, CDR1 MNHEY and CDR2 SVGAGI. Trimming took 7 bases from V and 0 from J, leaving 13 bases between them. CDR3 length equals 15 residues. CDR3 bases: TGTGCCAGCAAGGGGTTCTTAGATAGCAATCAGCCCCAGCATTTT. Amino acid sequence: CASKGFLDSNQPQHF.

The chain combines TRBV2 with TRBJ1-4, with TRBD1 matching over 8 bases. The V gene end was trimmed by 3 bases and the J gene end by 8 bases; junction bases not matched to a gene: 5. Germline CDR1 SNHLY, CDR2 FYNNEI. This CDR3 comprises 14 residues. CDR3 in DNA: TGTGCCAGCAGTGAGGGACAGGTGGAGGAAAAACTGTTTTTT. Its protein product is CASSEGQVEEKLFF.

This clone was seen just once. The V call is TRBV6-2 or TRBV6-3, the J call TRBJ1-5; D might be TRBD1 (5 bases). Germline CDR1 is MNHEY and CDR2 is SVGEGT. The CDR3 is 15 amino acids. The V end lost 0 bases, the J end lost 4 bases, and 10 bases lay between the germline ends. The CDR3 sequence: CASSYSGVGNQPQHF. The CDR3 nucleotides read TGTGCCAGCAGTTACTCAGGGGTAGGGAATCAGCCCCAGCATTTT.

The gene calls are TRBV2 and TRBJ1-6; 7 bases align to TRBD1. The ends lost 6 bases at V and 13 bases at J; junction bases unmatched: 12. The CDR3 runs to 14 residues. Germline V gene lookup returns CDR1 SNHLY and CDR2 FYNNEI. Here the CDR3 DNA reads TGTGCCAGCAGCGAGGGACAGTTATATGGTCCCCTCCACTTT. It codes for CASSEGQLYGPLHF.

The V and J genes are TRBV30 and TRBJ2-2; 8 positions agree with TRBD2. CDR3 size: 17 residues. Trimming at V came to 0 bases and at J to 3 bases, leaving 9 bases not matched to a gene. Germline-derived CDR1 and CDR2 are GTSNPN and SVGIG (reference sequence). CDR3 nucleotide sequence: TGTGCCTGGAGTGTACGGATGGCGGGAGGTTACACCGGGGAGCTGTTTTTT. This sequence encodes CAWSVRMAGGYTGELFF.

The CDR3 sequence: CASSTGLAGVKYEQYF. CDR3 in DNA: TGTGCCAGTAGTACGGGACTAGCGGGAGTTAAGTACGAGCAGTACTTC. The J gene is TRBJ2-7, the V gene TRBV19; 14 bases are shared with TRBD2. CDR3 size: 16 residues. The germline V gene has CDR1 LNHDA and CDR2 SQIVND (reference sequence). V lost 4 bases to trimming and J lost 4 bases; unmatched junction nucleotides: 6.

This clone was seen only once. The chain is built from TRBV5-6 and TRBJ2-7, with D possibly TRBD1 on 6 matching bases. This CDR3 has 15 amino acids. Germline CDR1 SGHDT, CDR2 YYEEEE. V was pared by 0 bases and J by 3 bases, with 13 bases between. CDR3 loop: CASSLARQGSYEQYF. The CDR3 coding sequence is TGTGCCAGCAGCTTGGCAAGGCAGGGGAGCTACGAGCAGTACTTC. Full variable domain (remainder filled in from reference TRBV5-6 and TRBJ2-7): DAGVTQSPTHLIKTRGQQVTLRCSPKSGHDTVSWYQQALGQGPQFIFQYYEEEERQRGNFPDRFSGHQFPNYSSELNVNALLLGDSALYLCASSLARQGSYEQYFGPGTRLTVT.

The chain joins TRBV5-1 to TRBJ2-7; 8 bases are a match to TRBD2. Germline CDR1 reads SGHRS; CDR2 reads YFSETQ. The CDR3 spans 14 residues. Trimming at V came to 2 bases and at J to 3 bases, leaving 4 bases not matched to a gene. This CDR3 reads CASSFSAGDYEQYF. DNA for the CDR3: TGCGCCAGCAGCTTTTCAGCGGGAGACTACGAGCAGTACTTC.

The sample holds a few counts of this clone. This rearrangement joins TRBV27 to TRBJ2-2; 12 nucleotides align to TRBD2. The germline gives CDR1 MNHEY, CDR2 SMNVEV (reference sequence). The CDR3 is 17 amino acids. V shed 4 bases, J shed 5 bases, and the junction held 8 bases outside the gene matches. The CDR3 DNA sequence: TGTGCCAGCAGTTCACGAGGGACTAGCGGGTTTACCGGGGAGCTGTTTTTT. It yields the protein CASSSRGTSGFTGELFF.

The chain combines TRBV6-5 with TRBJ2-2; a weak D match, TRBD2 (6 bases). V dropped 7 bases and J dropped 8 bases, with 14 bases sitting between them. CDR1 is MNHEY, CDR2 SVGAGI, per germline. The CDR3 is 13 residues long. CDR3: CASISTGAGELFF. The DNA for the CDR3 is TGTGCCAGCATTAGCACGGGAGCAGGGGAGCTGTTTTTT.

V usage is TRBV4-1 and J usage is TRBJ1-1, with 10 bases that match TRBD1. V was clipped by 1 base and J by 6 bases; unmatched bases: 5. Germline CDR1 reads MGHRA; CDR2 reads YSYEKL. This CDR3 is 15 amino acids long. The CDR3 DNA follows: TGCGCCAGCAGCCAAGTCCGGGACAGGGGCCCTGAAGCTTTCTTT. Translation: CASSQVRDRGPEAFF.

J is TRBJ2-7 and V is TRBV4-2; 8 bases are a match to TRBD2. The CDR3 covers 16 residues. Germline assignment: CDR1 LGHNA and CDR2 YNFKEQ. Trimming cost V 1 base and J 5 bases; bases outside gene matches: 10. The CDR3 is CASSQGNTAGDNEQYF. The CDR3 DNA is TGTGCCAGCAGCCAAGGTAATACAGCGGGAGATAACGAGCAGTACTTC.

In its sample, this clone was seen once. The J gene is TRBJ1-5, the V gene TRBV28; TRBD1 is a possible D gene (5 bases). Trimming took 4 bases from V and 4 from J, leaving 14 bases between them. The V gene's germline CDR1 is MDHEN and CDR2 SYDVKM. CDR3 length: 15 amino acids. CDR3 coding DNA: TGTGCCAGCAGTTCTCACTCCGGGGGTAATCAGCCCCAGCATTTT. Encoded protein: CASSSHSGGNQPQHF.

The V call is TRBV5-6, the J call TRBJ1-6; D possibly corresponds to TRBD1 (5 bases). CDR3 length equals 14 residues. Germline lookup yields CDR1 SGHDT and CDR2 YYEEEE. V was shortened by 1 base and J by 4 bases, with 6 bases between the two germline ends. The CDR3 protein is CASSLRGYNSPLHF. Here the CDR3 DNA reads TGTGCCAGCAGCTTGAGGGGTTATAATTCACCCCTCCACTTT.

The chain couples TRBV28 to TRBJ2-2, with 7 bases lining up with TRBD1. V shed 1 base, J shed 2 bases, and the junction held 7 bases outside the gene matches. Germline V CDR1 and CDR2: MDHEN, SYDVKM. The CDR3 spans 17 residues. The CDR3 loop reads CASSLSPGTDNTGELFF. CDR3 bases: TGTGCCAGCAGTTTATCCCCCGGGACAGACAACACCGGGGAGCTGTTTTTT.

This clone came up once. The chain carries TRBV11-2 and TRBJ1-3; 7 bases line up with TRBD1. The length of the CDR3 is 15 residues. Germline CDR1 and CDR2: SGHAT and FQNNGV. V lost 5 bases, J lost 4 bases, and 8 bases stayed unmatched. CDR3 nucleotides: TGTGCCAGCAGCCGTACAGGGGATGCCGGAAACACCATATATTTT. Translation gives CASSRTGDAGNTIYF.

The chain is built from TRBV14 and TRBJ2-1; 8 bases align to TRBD1. CDR1 is SGHDN and CDR2 is FVKESK in the germline V gene. The CDR3 has 13 amino acids. The ends lost 6 bases at V and 3 bases at J; junction bases unmatched: 1. Here the CDR3 reads CASRDRDYNEQFF. In DNA form, the CDR3 reads TGTGCCAGCAGGGACAGGGACTACAATGAGCAGTTCTTC.

This clone was picked up one time. V and J are TRBV3-1 (or the pseudogene TRBV3-2) and TRBJ2-7; TRBD2 matches at 11 bases. With V trimmed by 1 base and J by 4 bases, 0 bases remained unmatched. In germline, CDR1 is LGHDT, CDR2 YNNKEL (reference sequence). The CDR3 runs to 14 residues. CDR3 sequence (DNA): TGTGCCAGCAGCCAAGTAGCGGGAGGGTACGAGCAGTACTTC. It codes for CASSQVAGGYEQYF.

The chain combines TRBV19 with TRBJ1-2, with TRBD1 identical over 10 bases. Germline V gives CDR1 LNHDA, CDR2 SQIVND (reference sequence). The CDR3 totals 15 residues. Germline trimming cut 2 bases from V and 8 bases from J; bases unmatched to any gene: 8. CDR3 DNA: TGTGCCAGTAGTATACCGGGACAGGGGCAGAGGGGCTACACCTTC. It encodes CASSIPGQGQRGYTF.

J is TRBJ1-5 and V is TRBV6-4; tentative D call: TRBD1 (6 bases). CDR1 is MRHNA, CDR2 SNTAGT, per germline. The CDR3 contains 13 residues. V was trimmed by 3 bases and J by 3 bases, leaving 6 bases between them. Written as DNA, the CDR3 is TGTGCCAGCAGTGAGGGGGCCAATCAGCCCCAGCATTTT. Protein: CASSEGANQPQHF.

The chain joins TRBV10-1 to TRBJ1-1, with D unclear. The CDR3 length is 16 residues. With 0 bases removed from V and 5 bases from J, the gap between germline ends came to 16 bases. CDR1 and CDR2 (germline): WNHNN, SYGVQD (reference sequence). The CDR3 spells CASSESERLDKTEAFF. In DNA form, the CDR3 reads TGCGCCAGCAGTGAGTCGGAGCGGTTGGATAAGACTGAAGCTTTCTTT.

The chain is built from TRBV2 and TRBJ2-1, with 7 bases lining up with TRBD2. The J segment lost 7 bases and the V segment lost 7 bases, leaving 7 bases of the junction unmatched. The CDR3 length is 13 residues. The germline V gene has CDR1 SNHLY and CDR2 FYNNEI. Written as DNA, the CDR3 is TGTGCCAGCAAGTGGACTAGTATGAATGAGCAGTTCTTC. Its protein product is CASKWTSMNEQFF.

The gene calls are TRBV28 and TRBJ2-7, with D possibly TRBD1 on 6 matching bases. Germline lookup yields CDR1 MDHEN and CDR2 SYDVKM. V shed 7 bases and J shed 2 bases, with 6 bases lying between them. The CDR3 covers 11 residues. In DNA form, the CDR3 reads TGTGCCAGCAACAGGGCCTACGAGCAGTACTTC. This gives the protein CASNRAYEQYF.